A selection of T cell receptor beta chains follows, all from one sample in a study of T-cell reconstitution after alpha-beta-depleted transplantation in children. Using its own MiXCR run on the PCR reads, TCRdb lists one record per CDR3 protein. The top ten hold around 0.8% of the sample, which has around 700,000 distinct CDR3 sequences, over 10% seen once. The sample in question was PBMCs, obtained before TCRalphabeta/CD19-depleted stem cell transplant. The receptors originated from a girl aged 2 to 9 with congenital amegakaryocytic thrombocytopenia, due to receive a stem cell transplant. The CDR3 runs from the conserved cysteine through the conserved F or W. Each record gives: V gene, J gene, D gene, clone size, CDR3 DNA, CDR3 protein. D genes are given only for firm matches. Clone size, where shown, is once, few, many, or a class for clones that have expanded.

V gene: TRBV7-9; J gene: TRBJ2-2; D gene: TRBD2; clone size: many; CDR3 DNA: TGTGCCAGCAGCTCCTCCCGCGGGGGGAACACCGGGGAGCTGTTTTTT; CDR3 protein: CASSSSRGGNTGELFF
V gene: TRBV12-3/TRBV12-4; J gene: TRBJ2-5; D gene: .; clone size: .; CDR3 DNA: TGTGCCAGCAGTCGAGGTCCGAGTAGGGCTGAAGAGACCCAGTACTTC; CDR3 protein: CASSRGPSRAEETQYF
V gene: TRBV20-1; J gene: TRBJ2-3; D gene: TRBD2; clone size: many; CDR3 DNA: TGCAGTGCTACCACGCTAGCGGGAGGGCCGATGTGGAAAGATACGCAGTATTTT; CDR3 protein: CSATTLAGGPMWKDTQYF
V gene: TRBV29-1; J gene: TRBJ2-5; D gene: .; clone size: .; CDR3 DNA: TGCAGCGTTGCGGCTAGCTTAGGGACCCAGTACTTC; CDR3 protein: CSVAASLGTQYF
V gene: TRBV5-1; J gene: TRBJ2-3; D gene: TRBD2; clone size: many; CDR3 DNA: TGCGCCAGCAGCTTGGTTCTAGCGGGAGGAACAGATACGCAGTATTTT; CDR3 protein: CASSLVLAGGTDTQYF
V gene: TRBV29-1; J gene: TRBJ2-3; D gene: .; clone size: once; CDR3 DNA: TGCAGCGTTGAAAGGGGGTGGCTCAGATACACAGATACGCAGTATTTT; CDR3 protein: CSVERGWLRYTDTQYF
V gene: TRBV20-1; J gene: TRBJ1-5; D gene: .; clone size: few; CDR3 DNA: TGCAGTGCTATGTTTGGGGCTGGGAATCAGCCCCAGCATTTT; CDR3 protein: CSAMFGAGNQPQHF
V gene: TRBV28; J gene: TRBJ1-2; D gene: TRBD1; clone size: .; CDR3 DNA: TGTGCCAGCAGTGCAACAGGGGTCGGCTATGGCTACACCTTC; CDR3 protein: CASSATGVGYGYTF
V gene: TRBV9; J gene: TRBJ2-2; D gene: TRBD2; clone size: .; CDR3 DNA: TGTGCCAGCAGCGTAGGTCGCGGGAGGGGCACCGGGGAGCTGTTTTTT; CDR3 protein: CASSVGRGRGTGELFF
V gene: TRBV18; J gene: TRBJ1-1; D gene: .; clone size: few; CDR3 DNA: TGTGCCAGCTCACCTGAATTGCTGAACACTGAAGCTTTCTTT; CDR3 protein: CASSPELLNTEAFF
V gene: TRBV7-9; J gene: TRBJ1-6; D gene: TRBD1; clone size: many; CDR3 DNA: TGTGCCAGCAGCCTTGTGGGACAGGAAGCTTCACCCCTCCACTTT; CDR3 protein: CASSLVGQEASPLHF
V gene: TRBV20-1; J gene: TRBJ2-1; D gene: .; clone size: many; CDR3 DNA: TGCAGTGCTAGAGGGTCGGTAGGCTATGAGCAGTTCTTC; CDR3 protein: CSARGSVGYEQFF
V gene: TRBV29-1; J gene: TRBJ2-3; D gene: .; clone size: many; CDR3 DNA: TGCAGCGTTGAAAAGGTGGGAGACCCCCCAGATACGCAGTATTTT; CDR3 protein: CSVEKVGDPPDTQYF
V gene: TRBV12-3/TRBV12-4; J gene: TRBJ2-5; D gene: .; clone size: .; CDR3 DNA: TGTGCCAGCACGGGCCTCCAGGGAGAGACCCAGTACTTC; CDR3 protein: CASTGLQGETQYF
V gene: TRBV7-2; J gene: TRBJ2-6; D gene: .; clone size: many; CDR3 DNA: TGTGCCAGCAGCTTCGGGCCGGCTGGGGCCAACGTCCTGACTTTC; CDR3 protein: CASSFGPAGANVLTF
V gene: TRBV14; J gene: TRBJ2-1; D gene: .; clone size: .; CDR3 DNA: TGTGCCAGCAGCCAAGAATATTCACCACCCAACAATGAGCAGTTCTTC; CDR3 protein: CASSQEYSPPNNEQFF
V gene: TRBV10-3; J gene: TRBJ1-2; D gene: TRBD1; clone size: .; CDR3 DNA: TGTACCATCTGCCCCCCTCTGGTCGGGACAGCTTCTATGGACTATGGCTACACCTTC; CDR3 protein: CTICPPLVGTASMDYGYTF
V gene: TRBV5-1; J gene: TRBJ2-7; D gene: TRBD2; clone size: .; CDR3 DNA: TGCGCCAGCAGCGGAGGAATAGCGGGACTCTACGAGCAGTACTTC; CDR3 protein: CASSGGIAGLYEQYF
V gene: TRBV10-3; J gene: TRBJ2-3; D gene: TRBD2; clone size: .; CDR3 DNA: TGTGCCATCAGCAACTGGGAACTAGCGGGAGGAGATACGCAGTATTTT; CDR3 protein: CAISNWELAGGDTQYF
V gene: TRBV10-3; J gene: TRBJ2-5; D gene: TRBD2; clone size: many; CDR3 DNA: TGTGCCATCCAAAGCGGGGAACAAGAGACCCAGTACTTC; CDR3 protein: CAIQSGEQETQYF
V gene: TRBV3-1; J gene: TRBJ2-1; D gene: .; clone size: .; CDR3 DNA: TGTGCCAGCAGCTTCACTAGGAACAATGAGCAGTTCTTC; CDR3 protein: CASSFTRNNEQFF
V gene: TRBV20-1; J gene: TRBJ1-6; D gene: TRBD1; clone size: many; CDR3 DNA: TGCAGTGCTAGAGGGGACAGGACCTATAATTCACCCCTCCACTTT; CDR3 protein: CSARGDRTYNSPLHF
V gene: TRBV5-1; J gene: TRBJ2-7; D gene: .; clone size: .; CDR3 DNA: TGCGCCAGCAGCTTCCGGTTAGCCGAGAAGGTTAGGTACGAGCAGTACTTC; CDR3 protein: CASSFRLAEKVRYEQYF
V gene: TRBV5-1; J gene: TRBJ2-6; D gene: .; clone size: many; CDR3 DNA: TGCGCCAGCAGCTTGGATTTCGGGTCTGGGGCCAACGTCCTGACTTTC; CDR3 protein: CASSLDFGSGANVLTF
V gene: TRBV12-3/TRBV12-4; J gene: TRBJ2-7; D gene: TRBD2; clone size: many; CDR3 DNA: TGTGCCAGCTCCGCACTAGCGGGAGGCCACGAGCAGTACTTC; CDR3 protein: CASSALAGGHEQYF
V gene: TRBV6-5; J gene: TRBJ2-1; D gene: .; clone size: few; CDR3 DNA: TGTGCCAGCAGTTACGCCCAGGGTGGGGGTGAGCAGTTCTTC; CDR3 protein: CASSYAQGGGEQFF
V gene: TRBV29-1; J gene: TRBJ2-5; D gene: .; clone size: many; CDR3 DNA: TGCAGCGTCGCGAAGGGAGGCCAAGAGACCCAGTACTTC; CDR3 protein: CSVAKGGQETQYF
V gene: TRBV5-1; J gene: TRBJ2-1; D gene: .; clone size: many; CDR3 DNA: TGCGCCAGCAGCTTCGGACCGAACAATGAGCAGTTCTTC; CDR3 protein: CASSFGPNNEQFF
V gene: TRBV18; J gene: TRBJ1-1; D gene: .; clone size: many; CDR3 DNA: TGTGCCAGCTCCCCGGCCGTGACAGCGATGAACACTGAAGCTTTCTTT; CDR3 protein: CASSPAVTAMNTEAFF
V gene: TRBV20-1; J gene: TRBJ1-4; D gene: TRBD1; clone size: .; CDR3 DNA: TGCAGTGCTAGAGATTGGGACAGGGGGGAAGAAAAACTGTTTTTT; CDR3 protein: CSARDWDRGEEKLFF
V gene: TRBV27; J gene: TRBJ2-1; D gene: TRBD2; clone size: few; CDR3 DNA: TGTGCCAGCAGTTTAAACCTAGGACTAGGGTACAATGAGCAGTTCTTC; CDR3 protein: CASSLNLGLGYNEQFF
V gene: TRBV12-5; J gene: TRBJ2-7; D gene: .; clone size: many; CDR3 DNA: TGTGCTAGTGGTCTCACTAACGAGCAGTACTTC; CDR3 protein: CASGLTNEQYF
V gene: TRBV20-1; J gene: TRBJ1-2; D gene: .; clone size: .; CDR3 DNA: TGCAGTGCCCTAAGAGGGGAAGGCTACACCTTC; CDR3 protein: CSALRGEGYTF
V gene: TRBV7-9; J gene: TRBJ1-1; D gene: .; clone size: few; CDR3 DNA: TGTGCCAGCAGCTTAGTTTTTTTAATGAACACTGAAGCTTTCTTT; CDR3 protein: CASSLVFLMNTEAFF
V gene: TRBV28; J gene: TRBJ2-7; D gene: .; clone size: many; CDR3 DNA: TGTGCCAGCAGTTTTCCGGAACCCTACGAGCAGTACTTC; CDR3 protein: CASSFPEPYEQYF
V gene: TRBV29-1; J gene: TRBJ1-1; D gene: .; clone size: many; CDR3 DNA: TGCAGCGTTGAGAGACCGCTGAACACTGAAGCTTTCTTT; CDR3 protein: CSVERPLNTEAFF
V gene: TRBV29-1; J gene: TRBJ2-7; D gene: .; clone size: .; CDR3 DNA: TGCAGCGTTCATACAGGTAGCTCCTACGAGCAGTACTTC; CDR3 protein: CSVHTGSSYEQYF
V gene: TRBV6-5; J gene: TRBJ1-5; D gene: .; clone size: many; CDR3 DNA: TGTGCCAGCAGCATATACAGGGTGACGGACGGTCAGCCCCAGCATTTT; CDR3 protein: CASSIYRVTDGQPQHF
V gene: TRBV6-5; J gene: TRBJ2-2; D gene: .; clone size: many; CDR3 DNA: TGTGCCAGCAGTTACGGACTGAGCGCCGGGGAGCTGTTTTTT; CDR3 protein: CASSYGLSAGELFF
V gene: TRBV20-1; J gene: TRBJ2-5; D gene: TRBD2; clone size: few; CDR3 DNA: TGCAGTGCTCGGCGGGAGACGGGGGAGACCCAGTACTTC; CDR3 protein: CSARRETGETQYF
V gene: TRBV2; J gene: TRBJ2-3; D gene: .; clone size: .; CDR3 DNA: TGTGCCAGCAGTTTCGACCATTCCACGCCGGCCGGTGATACAGATACGCAGTATTTT; CDR3 protein: CASSFDHSTPAGDTDTQYF
V gene: TRBV7-9; J gene: TRBJ2-7; D gene: TRBD1; clone size: few; CDR3 DNA: TGTGCCAGCAGCAAACAGGGGGGCGACGAGCAGTACTTC; CDR3 protein: CASSKQGGDEQYF
V gene: TRBV28; J gene: TRBJ2-5; D gene: .; clone size: many; CDR3 DNA: TGTGCCAGCACCCCTCCCGTTGGGGTTAGGCAAGAGACCCAGTACTTC; CDR3 protein: CASTPPVGVRQETQYF
V gene: TRBV27; J gene: TRBJ2-3; D gene: .; clone size: few; CDR3 DNA: TGTGCCAGCAACCAGGCGGGGTTGGGCACAGATACGCAGTATTTT; CDR3 protein: CASNQAGLGTDTQYF
V gene: TRBV28; J gene: TRBJ2-1; D gene: TRBD2; clone size: few; CDR3 DNA: TGTGCCAGCCCCCCCGCGGGAACGGGAGGATTCAATGAGCAGTTCTTC; CDR3 protein: CASPPAGTGGFNEQFF
V gene: TRBV19; J gene: TRBJ1-1; D gene: .; clone size: few; CDR3 DNA: TGTGCCAGTAAAGTTCCCGGGGCCCTTGAAGCTTTCTTT; CDR3 protein: CASKVPGALEAFF